The rows below give T cell receptor beta chains drawn from one sample of a study of cytomegalovirus exposure and HLA in healthy donors. Libraries were prepared by immunoSEQ multiplex PCR; TCRdb keeps only in-frame clonotypes and omits some of them. The sample lists about 190,000 clones, 81% seen once, with 1.5% to 2% in the top ten. Material for sequencing was PBMCs. These receptors were collected from a man younger than 35 in good health and CMV-seronegative. The CDR3 runs from the conserved cysteine through the conserved F or W. The D gene is left open where the match is weak. Size values are once, few and many counts, or a class for expanded clones, and some rows have none.

v_gene: TRBV7-2; abundance: -; d_gene: TRBD1; j_gene: TRBJ1-1; len: 15; CDR3aa: CASSLRQGAYAEAFF; CDR3nt: TGTGCCAGCAGCCTCCGACAGGGGGCTTACGCTGAAGCTTTCTTT
v_gene: TRBV9; abundance: -; d_gene: TRBD1; j_gene: TRBJ2-6; len: 22; CDR3aa: CASSVARRTGNNFPSGANVLTF; CDR3nt: TGTGCCAGCAGCGTAGCGAGACGGACAGGTAATAACTTCCCCTCTGGGGCCAACGTCCTGACTTTC
v_gene: TRBV15; abundance: -; d_gene: TRBD1; j_gene: TRBJ2-5; len: 14; CDR3aa: CATSRDRQQETQYF; CDR3nt: TGTGCCACCAGCAGGGACAGGCAACAAGAGACCCAGTACTTC
v_gene: TRBV18; abundance: -; d_gene: TRBD2; j_gene: TRBJ2-3; len: 17; CDR3aa: CASSVQPGLAGTDTQYF; CDR3nt: TGTGCCAGCTCAGTCCAACCGGGACTAGCGGGCACAGATACGCAGTATTTT
v_gene: TRBV12-5; abundance: few; d_gene: TRBD2; j_gene: TRBJ2-5; len: 14; CDR3aa: CASGPGGWQETQYF; CDR3nt: TGTGCTAGTGGGCCGGGGGGGTGGCAAGAGACCCAGTACTTC
v_gene: TRBV9; abundance: few; d_gene: TRBD1; j_gene: TRBJ2-5; len: 15; CDR3aa: CASSVGTGSQETQYF; CDR3nt: TGTGCCAGCAGCGTAGGGACAGGGAGTCAAGAGACCCAGTACTTC
v_gene: TRBV7-3; abundance: -; d_gene: -; j_gene: TRBJ2-2; len: 13; CDR3aa: CASSVRGTGELFF; CDR3nt: TGTGCCAGCAGCGTCAGGGGTACCGGGGAGCTGTTTTTT
v_gene: TRBV4-3; abundance: -; d_gene: TRBD2; j_gene: TRBJ2-5; len: 15; CDR3aa: CASSQEKLAGETQYF; CDR3nt: TGCGCCAGCAGCCAAGAAAAACTAGCGGGAGAGACCCAGTACTTC
v_gene: TRBV6-1; abundance: -; d_gene: -; j_gene: TRBJ1-5; len: 15; CDR3aa: CASSEVRTSNQPQHF; CDR3nt: TGTGCCAGCAGTGAAGTCCGAACAAGCAATCAGCCCCAGCATTTT
v_gene: TRBV28; abundance: -; d_gene: -; j_gene: TRBJ2-1; len: 14; CDR3aa: CASSFGGRYNEQFF; CDR3nt: TGTGCCAGCAGTTTTGGCGGTAGATACAATGAGCAGTTCTTC